This entry lists 30 T cell receptor beta chains sequenced from one sample in a study of T cells in Graves' hyperthyroidism and ophthalmopathy. There were TCR beta CDR3 regions amplified from RNA transcripts. An initial round of RT-PCR targeting the TCR CDR3 relied on the HTBI primer set. TCRdb re-called the multiplex PCR reads with MiXCR, one entry per CDR3 protein. Seen here are 410,000 or so distinct CDR3 sequences, about 15% observed once, and the top ten hold about 12%. Material: blood. The origin of the receptors is a young man with Graves' ophthalmopathy.

This clonotype was detected ten times or more. The chain uses TRBV5-6 and TRBJ1-1, with no clear D. Trimming removed 0 bases at V and 4 bases at J, with 10 bases between. The CDR3 is made up of 14 amino acids. Germline V gene data show CDR1 as SGHDT and CDR2 as YYEEEE. CDR3 in DNA: TGTGCCAGCAGCTTGGTCTTGGGGATCACTGAAGCTTTCTTT. Translating gives CASSLVLGITEAFF.

The chain uses TRBV10-1 and TRBJ1-2; D unclear. V lost 0 bases, J lost 4 bases, and 6 bases lay in between. Per germline, CDR1 WNHNN and CDR2 SYGVQD (reference sequence). This CDR3 is 13 amino acids long. The DNA of the CDR3 is TGCGCCAGCAGTGAGTCAGGAACCTATGGCTACACCTTC. Translation: CASSESGTYGYTF.

This clonotype was counted many times. J is TRBJ1-2 and V is TRBV28, with unresolved D. Trimming removed 5 bases from V and 2 bases from J, with 3 bases in between. The CDR3 is 11 amino acids. Germline lookup yields CDR1 MDHEN and CDR2 SYDVKM. The CDR3 nucleotides are TGTGCCAGCAGTGAGAACTATGGCTACACCTTC. It translates to CASSENYGYTF.

This clonotype was recorded many times. In DNA form, the CDR3 reads TGCAGTGCTAGATTTCTTGAGGGGGGCGACGAGCAGTACTTC. Translation: CSARFLEGGDEQYF. The chain couples TRBV20-1 to TRBJ2-7; D possibly uses TRBD1 or TRBD2 (6 bases each). This CDR3 contains 14 residues. V was cut by 2 bases and J by 5 bases, with 16 bases left in between. CDR1 DFQATT and CDR2 SNEGSKA come from the germline V gene (reference sequence).

The chain has TRBV6-1 and TRBJ2-1; 13 nucleotides match TRBD2. J gave up 6 bases and V 6 bases, and 5 bases lay outside the gene matches. Germline CDR1 reads MNHNS; CDR2 reads SASEGT. This CDR3 has 15 amino acids. This CDR3 is CASRTGLAGANEQFF. The CDR3 DNA is TGTGCCAGCAGGACTGGACTAGCGGGGGCCAATGAGCAGTTCTTC.

The sample holds many counts of this clonotype. The J gene is TRBJ2-7, the V gene TRBV18, with D hard to call. CDR3 length: 13 amino acids. The germline V gene has CDR1 KGHSH and CDR2 LQKENI. V lost 2 bases to trimming and J lost 7 bases, with 12 bases between them. Written as DNA, the CDR3 is TGTGCCAGCTCACCAGGTTGGGTTCGGGAGCAGTACTTC. Its translation: CASSPGWVREQYF.

This clonotype was recorded many times. This chain connects TRBV2 to TRBJ1-5, with a weak D call TRBD1 (5 bases). The ends were cut back, 4 bases at V and 6 bases at J, with 13 bases in the middle. The length of the CDR3 is 14 residues. CDR1 is SNHLY, CDR2 FYNNEI, per germline. CDR3 nucleotides: TGTGCCAGCAGTGGGGGCTCCTTTCTTCAGCCCCAGCATTTT. Amino acids: CASSGGSFLQPQHF.

This clonotype was observed a handful of times. The chain employs TRBV7-9 and TRBJ2-1, with TRBD2 as a possible D gene (5 bases). The germline V gene has CDR1 SEHNR and CDR2 FQNEAQ (reference sequence). Trimming stripped 2 bases from V and 3 bases from J, with 11 bases between. This CDR3 comprises 15 residues. The CDR3 nucleotides read TGTGCCAGCAGCTTACGGGATAACCTCTACAATGAGCAGTTCTTC. As protein: CASSLRDNLYNEQFF. The whole variable domain, filled in from reference TRBV7-9 and TRBJ2-1, reads DTGVSQNPRHKITKRGQNVTFRCDPISEHNRLYWYRQTLGQGPEFLTYFQNEAQLEKSRLLSDRFSAERPKGSFSTLEIQRTEQGDSAMYLCASSLRDNLYNEQFFGPGTRLTVL.

This chain joins TRBV19 and TRBJ2-2, with D unresolved. Trimming shortened V by 5 bases and J by 7 bases, and 17 bases separated the two germline ends. Germline V gene lookup returns CDR1 LNHDA and CDR2 SQIVND (reference sequence). The CDR3 runs to 15 residues. The CDR3 DNA reads TGTGCCAGTAGTGATCAGAAGTCTGTCCTCGGGGAGCTGTTTTTT. It encodes CASSDQKSVLGELFF.

This clonotype was found a few times. V usage is TRBV5-6 and J usage is TRBJ1-6; unclear D gene. The CDR3 is 13 amino acids. Germline-derived CDR1 and CDR2 are SGHDT and YYEEEE. V lost 4 bases and J lost 13, with 15 bases in between. The CDR3 loop is CASSLPSSGPLHF. CDR3 bases: TGTGCCAGCAGCCTCCCGAGTTCCGGGCCCCTCCACTTT.

Ten or more counts support this clonotype. V and J are TRBV7-2 and TRBJ2-2; 10 positions agree with TRBD2. Looked up from germline, CDR1 is SGHTA and CDR2 is FQGNSA. V gave up 2 bases and J gave up 4 bases; unmatched junction bases: 10. This CDR3 has 18 amino acids. CDR3 in DNA: TGTGCCAGCAGCTTACTTCCTGGACTAGCGGAGACCACCGGGGAGCTGTTTTTT. Protein product: CASSLLPGLAETTGELFF.

This clonotype appeared many times. This chain joins TRBV6-2 or TRBV6-3 and TRBJ2-1; TRBD2 might be the D (6 bases). The CDR3 runs 12 residues. V dropped 4 bases and J dropped 7 bases, with 8 bases sitting between them. The germline gives CDR1 MNHEY, CDR2 SVGEGT. The CDR3 here is CASSFLANEQFF. CDR3 sequence (DNA): TGTGCCAGCAGTTTCCTAGCGAATGAGCAGTTCTTC.

V usage is TRBV13 and J usage is TRBJ1-1; no clear D gene. Germline assignment: CDR1 PRHDT and CDR2 FYEKMQ (reference sequence). Trimming shortened V by 2 bases and J by 9 bases, and 7 bases separated the two germline ends. The CDR3 has 11 amino acids. This CDR3 is CASSLTRKAFF. The DNA for the CDR3 is TGTGCCAGCAGCTTAACCCGGAAAGCTTTCTTT. The full variable domain, rest sourced from reference TRBV13 and TRBJ1-1, is AAGVIQSPRHLIKEKRETATLKCYPIPRHDTVYWYQQGPGQDPQFLISFYEKMQSDKGSIPDRFSAQQFSDYHSELNMSSLELGDSALYFCASSLTRKAFFGQGTRLTVV.

This clonotype has at least ten counts. This CDR3 is CAWRAAGGAGELFF. The CDR3, as DNA: TGTGCCTGGAGAGCAGCGGGAGGAGCCGGGGAGCTGTTTTTT. This chain uses TRBV30 with TRBJ2-2; TRBD2 matches at 9 bases. Per the germline V gene, CDR1 is GTSNPN and CDR2 is SVGIG (reference sequence). The length of the CDR3 is 14 residues. J lost 6 bases, V lost 3 bases, and 5 bases had no gene match.

This clonotype was observed a few times. The rearrangement uses TRBV7-9 and TRBJ1-1; TRBD1 agrees at 8 bases. V lost 2 bases, J lost 7 bases, and 3 bases stayed unmatched. There are 13 residues in the CDR3. Germline-derived CDR1 and CDR2 are SEHNR and FQNEAQ (reference sequence). The CDR3 DNA is TGTGCCAGCAGCTTAAACAGGGGGATTGAAGCTTTCTTT. It yields the protein CASSLNRGIEAFF.

This clonotype was detected a few times. This rearrangement joins TRBV5-1 to TRBJ2-1, with a weak D call TRBD2 (5 bases). V gave up 0 bases and J gave up 0 bases, with 16 bases separating them. Germline lookup yields CDR1 SGHRS and CDR2 YFSETQ. This CDR3 region has 18 residues. The CDR3 sequence is CASSLAFYGVSSYNEQFF. The CDR3 DNA sequence: TGCGCCAGCAGCTTGGCCTTTTACGGGGTGAGCTCCTACAATGAGCAGTTCTTC.

This clonotype has ten or more counts. The rearrangement links TRBV29-1 to TRBJ2-3; no clear D. Germline CDR1 SQVTM, CDR2 ANQGSEA. The CDR3 sequence is 13 residues long. Trimming pared 4 bases from V and 3 bases from J, leaving 11 bases between. This CDR3 reads CSVGGRSTDTQYF. The DNA for the CDR3 is TGCAGCGTTGGCGGCCGAAGTACAGATACGCAGTATTTT.

This clonotype was seen at least ten times. The gene calls are TRBV11-2 and TRBJ2-1; possibly TRBD1 for D (5 bases). CDR3 size: 14 residues. CDR1 is SGHAT and CDR2 is FQNNGV in the germline V gene. Trimming shortened V by 5 bases and J by 2 bases, and 10 bases separated the two germline ends. The CDR3 DNA reads as TGTGCCAGCAGCGCGCGGACAACCTACAATGAGCAGTTCTTC. As protein: CASSARTTYNEQFF.

This chain joins TRBV4-1 and TRBJ1-2; tentative D call: TRBD1 (6 bases). This CDR3 has 14 residues. Germline-derived CDR1 and CDR2 are MGHRA and YSYEKL. The V and J ends lost 1 base and 9 bases respectively, with 15 bases between them. CDR3 protein: CASSQVGLDSRYTF. The CDR3 DNA follows: TGCGCCAGCAGCCAAGTTGGGTTGGACAGTCGCTACACCTTC.

There are a few counts of this clonotype. This chain connects TRBV18 to TRBJ1-5; tentatively, D is TRBD1 (5 bases). Germline loops: CDR1 KGHSH, CDR2 LQKENI. The CDR3 loop spans 16 amino acids. V was cut by 2 bases and J by 6 bases, with 17 bases left in between. This CDR3 reads CASSPIAGHGSQPQHF. In DNA form, the CDR3 reads TGTGCCAGCTCACCAATAGCGGGGCATGGGAGTCAGCCCCAGCATTTT.

J is TRBJ2-1 and V is TRBV6-1; TRBD2 matches 8 bases. CDR3 length: 15 residues. Germline values: CDR1 MNHNS, CDR2 SASEGT. V lost 5 bases, J lost 2 bases, and 5 bases stayed unmatched. The CDR3 reads CASSYASGPYNEQFF. The CDR3 DNA reads as TGTGCCAGCAGTTACGCTAGCGGGCCCTACAATGAGCAGTTCTTC.

The table lists this clonotype with many counts. The chain combines TRBV18 with TRBJ2-1; 10 bases fit TRBD2. Germline lookup yields CDR1 KGHSH and CDR2 LQKENI. This CDR3 has 14 amino acids. V shed 5 bases and J 8 bases; nucleotides not matched to a gene: 6. CDR3 region: CASSRAGGLYEQFF. CDR3 bases: TGTGCCAGCTCAAGAGCGGGAGGGCTATATGAGCAGTTCTTC.

Many counts were recorded for this clonotype. J is TRBJ1-1 and V is TRBV30; 7 bases fit TRBD1. CDR1 and CDR2 from the germline V gene are GTSNPN and SVGIG (reference sequence). The CDR3 has 14 amino acids. Trimming cost V 3 bases and J 3 bases; bases outside gene matches: 7. CDR3 amino acids: CAWSQDREDTEAFF. The CDR3 DNA reads as TGTGCCTGGAGCCAAGACAGGGAAGACACTGAAGCTTTCTTT.

This clonotype has only a few counts. This chain uses TRBV4-1 with TRBJ1-2, with D possibly being TRBD1 (5 bases). CDR1 and CDR2 (germline): MGHRA, YSYEKL. There are 12 residues in the CDR3. The V gene lost 0 bases and the J gene lost 13 bases, with 12 bases spanning the gap. For the CDR3, the DNA is TGCGCCAGCAGCCAAGAACGGGGCCGACCCACCTTC. Amino acids: CASSQERGRPTF.

CDR3 in DNA: TGTGCCAGCGGCCCCGGGACAGGAACCTACGAGCAGTACTTC. Translation gives CASGPGTGTYEQYF. The chain employs TRBV11-3 and TRBJ2-7, with 8 bases matching TRBD1. The germline V gene encodes CDR1 SGHNT and CDR2 YENEEA. The length of the CDR3 is 14 residues. V lost 8 bases to trimming and J lost 2 bases; unmatched junction nucleotides: 8.

This clonotype was counted a single time. The chain combines TRBV12-3 or TRBV12-4 with TRBJ2-5; TRBD2 agrees at 9 bases. V trimming: 4 bases; J trimming: 6 bases; junction bases outside the gene matches: 3. The CDR3 length is 13 residues. The CDR3 sequence: CASSSGTSKTQYF. CDR3 nucleotides: TGTGCCAGCAGTTCCGGGACTAGCAAGACCCAGTACTTC.

This clonotype was seen only a few times. V gene TRBV20-1 combines with J gene TRBJ2-3, with D unclear. Looked up from germline, CDR1 is DFQATT and CDR2 is SNEGSKA (reference sequence). The V gene lost 5 bases and the J gene lost 2 bases, with 23 bases spanning the gap. This CDR3 has 17 residues. The CDR3 spells CSAPLSPKITITDTQYF. CDR3 sequence (DNA): TGCAGTGCTCCACTGAGCCCCAAAATCACCATCACAGATACGCAGTATTTT.

This clonotype was picked up many times. V is TRBV20-1 and J is TRBJ2-2; possibly TRBD1 for D (6 bases). CDR3 length: 14 residues. V was pared by 2 bases and J by 4 bases, with 11 bases between. The germline CDR1 and CDR2 sequences are DFQATT and SNEGSKA (reference sequence). The DNA of the CDR3 is TGCAGTGCTAGACCGACAGGACCCACCGGGGAGCTGTTTTTT. Its protein product is CSARPTGPTGELFF.

The table lists this clonotype with many counts. This chain connects TRBV6-1 to TRBJ2-7, with TRBD2 matching 8 bases. There are 13 residues in the CDR3. CDR1 MNHNS and CDR2 SASEGT come from the germline V gene. J lost 6 bases, V lost 6 bases, and 7 bases had no gene match. The DNA of the CDR3 is TGTGCCAGCAGAACTAGCGGAGCCACCGAGCAGTACTTC. Residues: CASRTSGATEQYF.

Ten or more counts support this clonotype. This CDR3 is CASSLLTHNEQFF. Written as DNA, the CDR3 is TGTGCCAGCAGCTTACTAACTCACAATGAGCAGTTCTTC. V and J are TRBV7-2 and TRBJ2-1; no firm D call. The CDR3 runs to 13 residues. Trimming took 2 bases from V and 5 from J, leaving 7 bases between them. Germline assignment: CDR1 SGHTA and CDR2 FQGNSA.